The sequence of this T cell receptor (beta chain) was determined in a study of T-cell memory formation after mild COVID-19. Study in general: Across donors, TCR clusters were largely donor specific.

This clonotype was detected only a few times. What it recognizes is unknown. MiXCR, run by TCRdb on the 5' RACE reads, gives a single entry per CDR3 protein. The sample has a few hundred thousand distinct CDR3 sequences, roughly a tenth seen once. Study results and limitations: Among CD4+ contracting clones, most were CM and EM, and CD8+ ones EMRA.

This sequence originates from a man younger than 30 who had mild COVID-19 (a few samples of this study predate the infection). Cell type and time point are not known. Sequenced material: PBMCs or a T cell subset sorted from them (not recorded which).

The CDR3 region is CASSLGRSTSTDTQYF. Here the CDR3 DNA reads TGTGCCAGCAGCCTGGGGCGGAGCACTAGCACAGATACGCAGTATTTT. The chain joins TRBV4-2 to TRBJ2-3; weak D call: TRBD1 (5 bases). The CDR3 is 16 amino acids. V shed 4 bases and J shed 0 bases, with 14 bases lying between them. Per germline, CDR1 LGHNA and CDR2 YNFKEQ.